This TCR beta chain stems from a study of T cell repertoires in cytomegalovirus infection (dated by TCRdb to the late 2010s). Turning to the overall study: The peptide stimulations were aimed at well-studied HLA-B-restricted epitopes as well as recently identified HLA-C-restricted CMV epitopes, whose presentation resists viral immunomodulation. Because public TCR beta signatures pointed to carriage of CMV infection together with the matching HLA type, the HLA type of each donor mattered for the analysis. Study-wide conclusions, independent of this receptor: Cumulative frequency of public TCR beta family members discriminated carriers of CMV infection plus the relevant HLA type in this cohort and an independent 352-donor cohort. The ex vivo response was dominated by HLA-C-restricted CMV-specific TCR beta clonotypes, and the single most frequent clonotype in two of eight donors was supplied by these HLA-C-restricted clonotypes.

Based on the germline V gene, the CDR1 and CDR2 sequences are LGHNA and YSLEER. The trim is 5 bases for V and 4 bases for J, with a gap of 18 bases between the germline ends. Counted from cysteine to phenylalanine, this CDR3 has 15 amino acids. This entry keeps only the CDR3 DNA: 45 bases, framed from base 1. The instrument was an Illumina HiSeq 1500. Clones were called with MiXCR by TCRdb after fastp trimmed the public reads at Q25, and only in-frame beta chains were retained. Identical CDR3 proteins give one entry, which carries the most common genes and DNA. The sample profile shows approximately 260,000 distinct CDR3 sequences; less than 25% of them were found once. In total, the top ten clones hold approximately 19% of the sample. In the paper's terms, the treatment or condition label means: in vitro stimulation with specific CMV peptide epitopes to enrich CMV-specific T cells. Turning to this clonotype: Its antigen specificity is not known. It has no much larger one-base neighbor in the sample; base qualities were not kept.

The TCR comes from a human donor in good health (CMV status not recorded). Some clones in this sample may be carry-over from other donors' samples. This specimen was cultured PBMCs, taken from culture after CMV antigen stimulation. The chain employs TRBV4-3 and TRBJ2-7; the D element could tentatively be TRBD1 or TRBD2, as 5 bases agree for each. This receptor carries the CDR3 CASSDRDHGSYEQYF. The DNA sequence reads TGCGCCAGCAGCGACCGGGACCATGGGTCGTACGAGCAGTACTTC.